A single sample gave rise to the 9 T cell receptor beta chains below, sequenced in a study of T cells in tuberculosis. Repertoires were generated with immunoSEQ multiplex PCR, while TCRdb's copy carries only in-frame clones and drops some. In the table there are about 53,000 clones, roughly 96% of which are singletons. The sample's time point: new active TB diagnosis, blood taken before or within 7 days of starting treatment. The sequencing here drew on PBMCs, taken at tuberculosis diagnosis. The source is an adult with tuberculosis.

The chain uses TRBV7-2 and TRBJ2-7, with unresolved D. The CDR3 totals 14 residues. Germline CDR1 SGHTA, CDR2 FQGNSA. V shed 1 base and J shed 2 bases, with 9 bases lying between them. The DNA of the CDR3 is TGTGCCAGCAGCTTAGGAGCACCCGCCTACGAGCAGTACTTC. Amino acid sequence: CASSLGAPAYEQYF.

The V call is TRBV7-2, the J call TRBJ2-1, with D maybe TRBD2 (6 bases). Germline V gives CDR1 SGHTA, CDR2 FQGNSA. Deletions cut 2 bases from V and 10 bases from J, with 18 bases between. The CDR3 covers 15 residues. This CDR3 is CASSLKSLGGIEQFF. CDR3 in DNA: TGTGCCAGCAGCTTAAAGAGTTTGGGGGGAATCGAGCAGTTCTTC.

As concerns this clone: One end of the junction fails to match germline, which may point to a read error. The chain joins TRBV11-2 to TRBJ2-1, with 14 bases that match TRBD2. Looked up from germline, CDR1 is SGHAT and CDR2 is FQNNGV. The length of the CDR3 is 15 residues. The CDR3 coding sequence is TGTGCCAGCAGCGGGACTAGCGGGAGTTTCAATGGGCAGTTCTTC. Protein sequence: CASSGTSGSFNGQFF.

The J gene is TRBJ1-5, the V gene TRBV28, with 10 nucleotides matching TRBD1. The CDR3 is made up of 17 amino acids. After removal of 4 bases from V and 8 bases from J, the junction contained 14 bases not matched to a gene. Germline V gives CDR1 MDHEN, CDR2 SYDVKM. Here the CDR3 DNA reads TGTGCCAGCAGTTCCGGGACAGGGGTACCAGCATCAGAGCCCCAGCATTTT. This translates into CASSSGTGVPASEPQHF.

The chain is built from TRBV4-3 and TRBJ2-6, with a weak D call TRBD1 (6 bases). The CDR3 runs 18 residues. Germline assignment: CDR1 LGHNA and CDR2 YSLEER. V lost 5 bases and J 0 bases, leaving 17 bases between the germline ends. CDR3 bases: TGCGCCAGCAGCGCCCACAGGGTTTATAGCTCTGGGGCCAACGTCCTGACTTTC. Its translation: CASSAHRVYSSGANVLTF.

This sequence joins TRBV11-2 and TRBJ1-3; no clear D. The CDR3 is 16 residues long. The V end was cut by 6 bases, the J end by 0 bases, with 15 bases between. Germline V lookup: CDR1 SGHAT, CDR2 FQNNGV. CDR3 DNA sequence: TGTGCCAGCAGTTTGACCGGGGAATTCTCTGGAAACACCATATATTTT. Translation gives CASSLTGEFSGNTIYF. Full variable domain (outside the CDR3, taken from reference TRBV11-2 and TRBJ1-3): EAGVAQSPRYKIIEKRQSVAFWCNPISGHATLYWYQQILGQGPKLLIQFQNNGVVDDSQLPKDRFSAERLKGVDSTLKIQPAKLEDSAVYLCASSLTGEFSGNTIYFGEGSWLTVV.

The CDR3 nucleotides are TGTGCCACCAGCAGACGGACTAGCGGGGTTAGCACAGATACGCAGTATTTT. Its protein product is CATSRRTSGVSTDTQYF. The chain couples TRBV15 to TRBJ2-3, with 12 bases lining up with TRBD2. CDR3 length: 17 amino acids. Germline V CDR1 and CDR2: LNHNV, YYDKDF (reference sequence). The ends lost 2 bases at V and 0 bases at J; junction bases unmatched: 3.

This chain's CDR3 is CASSPAGLAGYTDSYEQYF. The CDR3 coding sequence is TGTGCCAGCAGCCCAGCAGGACTAGCGGGGTACACCGACTCCTACGAGCAGTACTTC. The V and J genes are TRBV5-4 and TRBJ2-7, with TRBD2 matching 12 bases. The germline CDR1 and CDR2 sequences are SGHNT and YYREEE (reference sequence). The trim removed 4 bases at V and 0 bases at J, leaving 14 bases unmatched. There are 19 residues in the CDR3.

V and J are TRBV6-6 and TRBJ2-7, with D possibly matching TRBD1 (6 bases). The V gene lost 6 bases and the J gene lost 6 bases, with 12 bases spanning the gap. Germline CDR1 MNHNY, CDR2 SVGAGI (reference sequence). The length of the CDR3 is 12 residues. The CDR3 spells CASRPQGLEQYF. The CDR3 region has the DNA TGTGCCAGCAGGCCTCAGGGGCTCGAGCAGTACTTC.